This T cell receptor beta chain comes out of a study of blood T cells in healthy people across ages. Study-wide results and limits: Donor CMV status was unknown, possibly confounding expanded clonotype changes.

There are a few counts of this clonotype. Antigen: not known. Extracted total RNA amounted to at least 5.5 micrograms for each sample. The ends lost 0 bases at V and 3 bases at J; junction bases unmatched: 6. The CDR3 covers 15 residues. The germline gives CDR1 SGHRS, CDR2 YFSETQ. Together with a sample-barcoded 5' primer, a J-beta primer mix was included in a second PCR lasting 7 to 11 cycles. Individual samples furnished no less than 2.5 million CDR3-containing paired-end reads apiece. TCRdb re-called the 5' RACE reads through MiXCR, storing one row per CDR3 protein. Of 700,000 to 950,000 distinct CDR3 sequences in the sample, 43% were seen once.

This receptor was obtained from a woman aged 55-69 years in good health. The V call is TRBV5-1, the J call TRBJ2-7, with TRBD2 matching 7 bases. The sequenced material came from blood. CDR3 sequence reads: CASSLGGASGYEQYF. In DNA form, the CDR3 reads TGCGCCAGCAGCTTGGGAGGAGCTAGCGGCTACGAGCAGTACTTC.